These T cell receptor beta chains were read from a single sample in a study of blood T cell repertoires in COVID-19. The protocol was immunoSEQ multiplex PCR, while the TCRdb copy is restricted to in-frame clones and leaves out a portion. The data contain some 380,000 clones, roughly four fifths of them singletons. Sequencing was carried out using peripheral blood. The receptors were gathered from a human donor with acute or convalescent COVID-19. The donor label of this sample is uncertain. The CDR3 runs from the conserved cysteine through the conserved F or W. The order of the fields is D gene, clone size, J gene, V gene, CDR3 protein, CDR3 DNA. The D gene is left open where the match is weak. A row's size may be missing; if present it is once, few, many or a size class.

>-|-|TRBJ1-4|TRBV25-1
CASSELGATNEKLFF
TGTGCCAGCAGTGAATTGGGGGCTACTAATGAAAAACTGTTTTTT
>TRBD2|once|TRBJ2-1|TRBV24-1
CATAGTSLSNEQFF
TGTGCCACCGCCGGGACTAGCCTCTCCAATGAGCAGTTCTTC
>-|-|TRBJ2-7|TRBV15
CATSRTLSYYEQYF
TGTGCCACCAGCAGGACTCTCTCCTACTACGAGCAGTACTTC
>-|once|TRBJ2-5|TRBV11-2
CASSSAGIVGETQYF
TGTGCCAGCAGCTCAGCAGGGATAGTTGGGGAGACCCAGTACTTC
>-|-|TRBJ1-2|TRBV5-6
CASSLGDYGYTF
TGTGCCAGCAGCTTAGGGGACTATGGCTACACCTTC
>-|-|TRBJ2-3|TRBV27
CASSSFTDTQYF
TGTGCCAGCAGTTCGTTCACAGATACGCAGTATTTT
>-|-|TRBJ1-5|TRBV6-1
CASSEMGLHQPQHF
TGTGCCAGCAGTGAAATGGGACTGCACCAGCCCCAGCATTTT
>-|-|TRBJ1-5|TRBV2
CASSEAWAKNQPQHF
TGTGCCAGCAGTGAAGCGTGGGCAAAAAATCAGCCCCAGCATTTT
>TRBD1|-|TRBJ1-1|TRBV19
CASSMNRGAEAFF
TGTGCCAGTAGTATGAACAGGGGGGCTGAAGCTTTCTTT
>-|-|TRBJ1-4|TRBV5-1
CASSPGRTEEKLFF
TGCGCCAGCAGCCCAGGTAGGACTGAGGAAAAACTGTTTTTT
>TRBD1|-|TRBJ2-7|TRBV28
CASSFRTGEQYF
TGTGCCAGCAGTTTTCGGACAGGCGAGCAGTACTTC
>TRBD1|-|TRBJ1-2|TRBV7-9
CASSSTPDRVGGYTF
TGTGCCAGCAGCTCAACCCCAGACAGGGTCGGTGGCTACACCTTC
>-|-|TRBJ2-3|TRBV5-1
CASNRRTDPTDTQYF
TGCGCCAGCAATCGGAGGACAGACCCCACAGATACGCAGTATTTT
>TRBD1|-|TRBJ1-4|TRBV19
CASRYRGQVEKLFF
TGTGCCAGTAGATACAGGGGGCAAGTTGAAAAACTGTTTTTT
>TRBD1|-|TRBJ2-7|TRBV11-3
CASSSGTGTSYEQYF
TGTGCCAGCAGCTCCGGGACAGGGACTTCCTACGAGCAGTACTTC
>-|-|TRBJ1-6|TRBV4-2
CASSRGTTRESPLHF
TGTGCCAGCAGCCGTGGGACAACCAGGGAATCACCCCTCCACTTT
>-|once|TRBJ1-6|TRBV5-4
CATGVGSVHNSPLHF
TGTGCCACGGGGGTGGGGTCAGTCCATAATTCACCCCTCCACTTT
>-|-|TRBJ1-1|TRBV18
CASSPSPTGPSNTEAFF
TGTGCCAGCTCACCTTCCCCGACAGGTCCATCGAACACTGAAGCTTTCTTT
>-|-|TRBJ1-1|TRBV12-3/TRBV12-4
CASSFRNTEAFF
TGTGCCAGCAGTTTTAGGAACACTGAAGCTTTCTTT
>TRBD1|-|TRBJ1-2|TRBV18
CASSPSRGQGNYGYTF
TGTGCCAGCTCACCATCTCGCGGACAGGGTAACTATGGCTACACCTTC
>TRBD2|-|TRBJ2-2|TRBV11-2
CASSLVHQTSGGTGELFF
TGTGCCAGCAGCTTAGTCCACCAGACTAGCGGGGGCACCGGGGAGCTGTTTTTT
>-|-|TRBJ2-4|TRBV28
CASSPTNGRVAKNIQYF
TGTGCCAGCAGTCCGACGAATGGGCGGGTAGCCAAAAACATTCAGTACTTC
>TRBD2|-|TRBJ2-2|TRBV27
CASRGLAGGSANTGELFF
TGTGCCAGCAGGGGACTAGCGGGAGGTTCGGCGAACACCGGGGAGCTGTTTTTT
>-|-|TRBJ2-1|TRBV11-2
CASSSRSVGEYNEQFF
TGTGCCAGCAGCTCGAGGTCAGTAGGAGAATACAATGAGCAGTTCTTC
>TRBD1|-|TRBJ1-2|TRBV11-2
CASSPWAGGDYGYTF
TGTGCCAGCAGCCCCTGGGCAGGGGGCGACTATGGCTACACCTTC
>-|once|TRBJ2-7|TRBV14
CASSPPGFGSYEQYF
TGTGCCAGCAGCCCGCCGGGGTTTGGGTCCTACGAGCAGTACTTC
>-|-|TRBJ2-5|TRBV16
CASSPHHSSETQYF
TGTGCCAGCAGCCCGCACCACTCATCGGAGACCCAGTACTTC
>-|few|TRBJ1-6|TRBV14
CASSQDLARNGSPLHF
TGTGCCAGCAGCCAAGATTTGGCCAGGAATGGGTCACCCCTCCACTTT
>-|-|TRBJ2-2|TRBV21-1
CASSIARRGAGELFF
TGTGCCAGCAGCATTGCCAGGCGGGGGGCCGGGGAGCTGTTTTTT
>TRBD2|-|TRBJ2-1|TRBV5-1
CASSGGTTLQQFF
TGCGCCAGCAGCGGGGGGACTACTTTACAGCAGTTCTTC
>TRBD2|-|TRBJ2-5|TRBV7-9
CASSSKGLAGGDETQYF
TGTGCCAGCAGCTCAAAGGGACTAGCGGGAGGCGATGAGACCCAGTACTTC
>-|once|TRBJ1-2|TRBV5-8
CASSLSLRGGYTF
TGTGCCAGCAGCTTGAGTCTGAGAGGCGGCTACACCTTC
>-|-|TRBJ1-1|TRBV5-1
CASSFQGRGNTEAFF
TGCGCCAGCAGCTTTCAGGGCAGAGGGAACACTGAAGCTTTCTTT
>TRBD1|-|TRBJ1-5|TRBV18
CASSPVAGGRYSNQPQHF
TGTGCCAGCTCACCCGTTGCAGGGGGCCGCTATAGCAATCAGCCCCAGCATTTT
>TRBD1|once|TRBJ2-5|TRBV6-1
CASSETGQARETQYF
TGTGCCAGCAGTGAAACAGGACAGGCCCGGGAGACCCAGTACTTC
>TRBD1|-|TRBJ2-7|TRBV6-5
CASSNRDRSSGREYF
TGTGCCAGCAGTAACCGGGACAGGTCTTCCGGAAGAGAGTACTTC
>-|-|TRBJ2-7|TRBV6-5
CASSYRGQGPYEQYF
TGTGCCAGCAGTTACCGTGGGCAGGGCCCTTACGAGCAGTACTTC
>TRBD1|-|TRBJ1-1|TRBV5-5
CASSRPGGGMTEAFF
TGTGCCAGCAGCCGCCCAGGAGGGGGCATGACTGAAGCTTTCTTT
>-|-|TRBJ2-7|TRBV18
CASGSRVDEQYF
TGTGCCAGCGGTTCCAGGGTCGACGAGCAGTACTTC
>TRBD1|once|TRBJ1-4|TRBV11-2
CASSPTGGDEKLFF
TGTGCCAGCAGCCCGACAGGGGGCGATGAAAAACTGTTTTTT
>TRBD2|-|TRBJ2-2|TRBV5-4
CASSLVWLAGDPGELFF
TGTGCCAGCAGCTTGGTCTGGCTAGCGGGAGATCCCGGGGAGCTGTTTTTT
>-|-|TRBJ2-1|TRBV5-1
CASSLEAGRYNEQFF
TGCGCCAGCAGCTTGGAGGCGGGGAGATACAATGAGCAGTTCTTC
>TRBD1|-|TRBJ2-1|TRBV5-1
CASSLAQGASSYNEQFF
TGCGCCAGCAGCTTGGCCCAGGGGGCGAGTTCCTACAATGAGCAGTTCTTC
>TRBD1|-|TRBJ1-2|TRBV12-3/TRBV12-4
CASSKDRGYGYTF
TGTGCCAGCAGCAAAGACAGGGGCTATGGCTACACCTTC
>TRBD1|-|TRBJ1-5|TRBV10-2
CASRGGQGAIQPQHF
TGCGCCAGCAGAGGGGGACAGGGGGCTATTCAGCCCCAGCATTTT
>-|once|TRBJ2-3|TRBV2
CARRRAPQYF
TGTGCCCGCCGGAGGGCTCCGCAGTATTTT
>TRBD1|once|TRBJ1-2|TRBV20-1
CSARWGQERSF
TGCAGTGCTAGATGGGGACAGGAGCGCTCCTTC
>TRBD1|-|TRBJ1-5|TRBV28
CASRGDRFSNQPQHF
TGTGCCAGCAGGGGGGACAGGTTTAGCAATCAGCCCCAGCATTTT
>-|-|TRBJ2-7|TRBV4-1
CASSQESALGAEQYF
TGCGCCAGCAGCCAGGAGAGTGCTTTGGGAGCGGAGCAGTACTTC
>-|once|TRBJ2-2|TRBV6-5
CASRLFGVAGELFF
TGTGCCAGCAGGTTATTCGGGGTGGCCGGGGAGCTGTTTTTT
>-|-|TRBJ1-2|TRBV19
CASSIVGNYGYTF
TGTGCCAGTAGTATAGTCGGGAACTATGGCTACACCTTC
>TRBD2|-|TRBJ2-2|TRBV2
CASRVAGRNTGELFF
TGTGCCAGCAGGGTAGCGGGCCGGAACACCGGGGAGCTGTTTTTT
>-|-|TRBJ2-7|TRBV6-5
CASSQTPAGKQYF
TGTGCCAGCAGTCAGACCCCCGCGGGGAAGCAGTACTTC
>-|-|TRBJ1-2|TRBV9
CASGDMGAGYTF
TGTGCCAGCGGGGACATGGGTGCTGGCTACACCTTC
>-|-|TRBJ2-7|TRBV30
CAWISERTAYEQYF
TGTGCCTGGATATCTGAGCGAACCGCCTACGAGCAGTACTTC
>-|-|TRBJ1-6|TRBV6-1
CASSEHKGPLHF
TGTGCCAGCAGTGAACATAAGGGGCCCCTCCACTTT
>-|-|TRBJ2-4|TRBV5-1
CASSLEGGYSIQYF
TGCGCCAGCAGCTTGGAAGGAGGGTACAGCATTCAGTACTTC
>-|-|TRBJ2-2|TRBV5-4
CASPPGHTVWSGELFF
TGTGCCAGTCCTCCGGGACACACCGTTTGGTCCGGGGAGCTGTTTTTT
>-|-|TRBJ2-7|TRBV12-3/TRBV12-4
CASSLRGFYEQYF
TGTGCCAGCAGTTTAAGGGGGTTCTACGAGCAGTACTTC
>TRBD1|-|TRBJ2-1|TRBV5-1
CASSLTGDNEQFF
TGCGCCAGCAGCTTGACAGGGGACAATGAGCAGTTCTTC